This TCR beta chain was sequenced during a study of beta chain features in type 1 diabetes. This clone was found a few times. cDNA synthesis used the whole RNA isolate, giving expressed TCRB sequences. The repertoire was sequenced with immunoSEQ multiplex PCR; TCRdb's copy has only in-frame clones and lacks some. The data hold 300,000 to 400,000 clones, with 8% to 13% observed a single time. The germline V and J ends were trimmed by 3 bases and 6 bases, with 9 bases remaining between them. Germline assignment: CDR1 MDHEN and CDR2 SYDVKM. This CDR3 is built from 13 residues. Specimen: naive CD4+ T cells from blood. This TCR was recovered from a woman aged 25 to 39 in good health. The chain joins TRBV28 to TRBJ2-1; D remains ambiguous. The CDR3 spells CASSLSSLNEQFF. The CDR3 DNA reads as TGTGCCAGCAGTTTGTCCAGTCTCAATGAGCAGTTCTTC.